This passage covers 13 T cell receptor beta chains from one sample sequenced in a study of CXCR3-negative and CXCR3-positive naive CD8 T cells. Libraries of TRB cDNA were made by 5' RACE and carried UMIs. TCRdb reworked the 5' RACE reads into one entry per CDR3 protein, no DNA. The sample shows 75,000 or so distinct CDR3 sequences, and 1.5% to 2% sits with its ten largest clones. The sequencing input was naive CXCR3- CD8+ T cells from blood. Subset indicated: CD45RO-CCR7+CD27+CD95- naive CD8+ T cells lacking CXCR3 (TNR3-). These receptors were collected from a human donor in good health. Some clones in this sample may be carry-over from other donors' samples.

The rearrangement links TRBV5-1 to TRBJ1-2; TCRdb proposes TRBD1, but this gene call is untestable without DNA. This CDR3 is 14 amino acids long. The germline CDR1 and CDR2 sequences are SGHRS and YFSETQ. The chain's CDR3 is CASSYLTGGSGYTF.

The chain joins TRBV3-1 to TRBJ2-2; TCRdb outputs TRBD2, but without DNA this stays unchecked. CDR1 and CDR2 from the germline V gene are LGHDT and YNNKEL (reference sequence). The CDR3 length is 15 residues. CDR3 amino acids: CASSLGRPNTGELFF.

This chain uses TRBV7-9 with TRBJ2-2. In germline, CDR1 is SEHNR, CDR2 FQNEAQ (reference sequence). The CDR3 loop spans 14 amino acids. CDR3 sequence: CASSLAIKDGELFF.

The chain has TRBV20-1 and TRBJ1-2; TCRdb names TRBD1, which stays unverified in the absence of DNA. Per the germline V gene, CDR1 is DFQATT and CDR2 is SNEGSKA (reference sequence). This CDR3 has 15 amino acids. The CDR3 sequence: CSARDSRQGNYGYTF.

The CDR3 is CASSQVKPGYNSPLHF. The rearrangement joins TRBV4-1 to TRBJ1-6; absent DNA, TCRdb's TRBD1 call cannot be checked. Germline V CDR1 and CDR2: MGHRA, YSYEKL. The length of the CDR3 is 16 residues.

The genes are TRBV7-9 and TRBJ2-7; TCRdb designates TRBD1, a call that cannot be tested without DNA. Germline CDR1 is SEHNR and CDR2 is FQNEAQ (reference sequence). The CDR3 length is 15 residues. The CDR3 sequence: CASSLAGGDGYEQYF.

The chain uses TRBV19 and TRBJ2-2; TCRdb's assignment of TRBD1 cannot be checked, as there is no DNA. The germline CDR1 and CDR2 sequences are LNHDA and SQIVND (reference sequence). The length of the CDR3 is 12 residues. The CDR3 loop is CAIQGDTGELFF.

The rearrangement uses TRBV12-3 or TRBV12-4 and TRBJ2-1; absent DNA, TCRdb's TRBD2 call cannot be checked. The CDR3 has 17 residues. The CDR3 loop is CASSLRTASGSGNEQFF.

This chain uses TRBV7-9 with TRBJ1-1. Germline-derived CDR1 and CDR2 are SEHNR and FQNEAQ (reference sequence). The CDR3 contains 13 residues. The CDR3 region is CASSPPAGTEAFF.

This chain joins TRBV28 and TRBJ2-5; the TCRdb D gene call, TRBD1, has no DNA to confirm it. The CDR3 consists of 13 residues. Germline loops: CDR1 MDHEN, CDR2 SYDVKM. CDR3 region: CASSPTGEETQYF. Together with reference TRBV28 and TRBJ2-5, the CDR3 gives the full variable domain: DVKVTQSSRYLVKRTGEKVFLECVQDMDHENMFWYRQDPGLGLRLIYFSYDVKMKEKGDIPEGYSVSREKKERFSLILESASTNQTSMYLCASSPTGEETQYFGPGTRLLVL.

The CDR3 protein is CASSQDSVGVSTGELFF. This sequence joins TRBV3-1 and TRBJ2-2. The CDR3 covers 17 residues. Germline V gene sequence: CDR1 LGHDT, CDR2 YNNKEL (reference sequence).

This CDR3 reads CASSQTATTDTQYF. The chain couples TRBV14 to TRBJ2-3. This CDR3 region has 14 residues. CDR1 is SGHDN, CDR2 FVKESK, per germline.

The J gene is TRBJ2-1, the V gene TRBV2. CDR1 and CDR2 (germline): SNHLY, FYNNEI. The CDR3 is 14 residues long. This CDR3 reads CASSEGGYYNEQFF.